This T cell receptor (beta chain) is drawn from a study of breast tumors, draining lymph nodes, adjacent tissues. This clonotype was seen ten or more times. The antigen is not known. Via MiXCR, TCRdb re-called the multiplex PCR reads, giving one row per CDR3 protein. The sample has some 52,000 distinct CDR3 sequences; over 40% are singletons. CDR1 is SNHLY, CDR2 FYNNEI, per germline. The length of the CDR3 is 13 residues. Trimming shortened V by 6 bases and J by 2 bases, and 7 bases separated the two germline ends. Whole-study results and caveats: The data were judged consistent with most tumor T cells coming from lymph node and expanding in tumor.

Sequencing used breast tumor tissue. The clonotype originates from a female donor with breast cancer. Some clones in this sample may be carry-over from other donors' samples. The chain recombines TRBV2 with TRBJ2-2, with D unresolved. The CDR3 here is CASSKKNTGELFF. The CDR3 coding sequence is TGTGCCAGCAGCAAGAAAAACACCGGGGAGCTGTTTTTT.